This entry concerns a single T cell receptor (beta chain). Other DNA sequences in this sample translate to the same CDR3. This sample stems from a study of blood T cell repertoires in COVID-19. Per the study methods: Nucleated cell counts were estimated from reference gene primer amplification. TCRdb's table, derived via immunoSEQ multiplex PCR, lists solely in-frame clones and lacks some. V and J calls and clone size are given by that table; D and trimming were obtained from the DNA. The data contain approximately 340,000 clones, approximately 91% of them singletons. This TCR was recovered from a woman aged 40 to 49 who had been exposed to COVID-19. Sequences were obtained from PBMCs or T cells enriched from blood (not recorded which).

CDR3 coding DNA: TGCGCCAGCAGCTTAGCAGGGGGCACCTACGAGCAGTACTTC. This sequence encodes CASSLAGGTYEQYF. The chain is built from TRBV5-1 and TRBJ2-7; TRBD1 agrees at 8 bases. The CDR3 has 14 amino acids. Germline V gene data show CDR1 as SGHRS and CDR2 as YFSETQ. The V and J ends lost 2 bases and 2 bases, in that order; junction bases with no gene match: 3.